The sequence of this TCR beta chain was determined in a study of blood T cell repertoires in COVID-19. Whole-study context: The United States, Italy and Spain were the sources of the acute and convalescent COVID-19 samples. Nucleic acid was either cDNA or gDNA, and it came from T cells, B-cell-depleted T cells, or PBMCs.

V lost 1 base and J 5 bases, leaving 14 bases between the germline ends. CDR1 GTSNPN and CDR2 SVGIG come from the germline V gene (reference sequence). This CDR3 comprises 15 residues. The Seattle patients joined while their infection was active and were tracked longitudinally afterward. Authors' methods: Reference gene primers were amplified, and this amplification served to estimate nucleated cell counts. TCRdb's table, derived via immunoSEQ multiplex PCR, lists solely in-frame clones and lacks some. For V, J and clone size, that table is used; D and trimming come from the DNA. The top ten clones hold about a tenth of a sample with 160,000 or so clones, around nine tenths of them seen once.

The clonotype comes from a woman between 65 and 79 years old with COVID-19, enrolled during active disease. The sample consisted of peripheral blood. The rearrangement links TRBV30 to TRBJ1-4, with D tentatively TRBD1 (5 bases). CDR3 bases: TGTGCCTGGAGTGCCGGACACCCAGGGAATGAAAAACTGTTTTTT. It encodes CAWSAGHPGNEKLFF.